The clone carrying this TCR beta chain has just a few counts. The CDR3 is 18 residues long. The sample belongs to a study of molecular identifiers for immune sequencing clone quantification. In TCRdb, the PCR reads were re-called with MiXCR into one record per CDR3 protein. Here the sample spans 490,000 or so distinct CDR3 sequences, around 23% being singletons. Input material: naive CD8+ T cells from blood, with Jurkat cell RNA spiked in. Subset meaning: FACS-sorted CD8+CD4-CCR7+CD45RA+ naive T cells. The origin of this receptor is a human donor in good health. Some libraries in this study had Jurkat cell RNA spiked in. The chain carries TRBV3-2 and TRBJ1-6; TRBD1 reflects the table's D call only, with no check against the DNA. TRBV3-2 is reported as a pseudogene. The CDR3 nucleotides are TGTGCTAGCAGCCCCGGACAGACTGGTTTTTCTTATAATTCACCCCTCCACTTT. Protein: CASSPGQTGFSYNSPLHF.